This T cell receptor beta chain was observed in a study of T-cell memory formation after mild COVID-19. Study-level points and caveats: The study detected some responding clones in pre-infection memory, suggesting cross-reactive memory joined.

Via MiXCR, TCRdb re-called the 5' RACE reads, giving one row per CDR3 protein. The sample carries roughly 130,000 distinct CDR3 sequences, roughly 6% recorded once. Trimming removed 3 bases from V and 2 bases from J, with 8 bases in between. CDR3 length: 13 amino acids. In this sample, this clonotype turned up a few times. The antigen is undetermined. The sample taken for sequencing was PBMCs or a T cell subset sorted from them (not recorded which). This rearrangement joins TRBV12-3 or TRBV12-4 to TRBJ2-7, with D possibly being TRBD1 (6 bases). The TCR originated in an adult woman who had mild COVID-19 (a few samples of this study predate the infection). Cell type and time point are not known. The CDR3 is CASSFRGTYEQYF. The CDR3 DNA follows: TGTGCCAGCAGTTTCAGGGGTACCTACGAGCAGTACTTC.